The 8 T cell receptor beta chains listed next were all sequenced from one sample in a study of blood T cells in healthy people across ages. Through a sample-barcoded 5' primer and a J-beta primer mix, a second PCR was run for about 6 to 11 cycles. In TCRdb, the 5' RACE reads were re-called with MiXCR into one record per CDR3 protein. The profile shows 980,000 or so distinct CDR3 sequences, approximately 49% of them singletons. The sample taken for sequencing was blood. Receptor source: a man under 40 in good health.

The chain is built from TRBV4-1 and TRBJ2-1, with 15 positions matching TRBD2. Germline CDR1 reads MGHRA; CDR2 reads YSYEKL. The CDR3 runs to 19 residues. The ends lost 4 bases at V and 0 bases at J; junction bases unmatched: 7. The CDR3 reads CASSPLGLAGGSSYNEQFF. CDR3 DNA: TGCGCCAGCAGCCCGTTAGGACTAGCGGGGGGGAGCTCCTACAATGAGCAGTTCTTC.

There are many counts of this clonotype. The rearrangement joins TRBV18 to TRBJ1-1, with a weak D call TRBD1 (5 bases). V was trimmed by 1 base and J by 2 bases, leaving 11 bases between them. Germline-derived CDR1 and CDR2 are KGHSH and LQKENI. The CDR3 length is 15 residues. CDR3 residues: CASSPQGAVNTEAFF. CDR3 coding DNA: TGTGCCAGCTCACCACAAGGGGCCGTTAACACTGAAGCTTTCTTT.

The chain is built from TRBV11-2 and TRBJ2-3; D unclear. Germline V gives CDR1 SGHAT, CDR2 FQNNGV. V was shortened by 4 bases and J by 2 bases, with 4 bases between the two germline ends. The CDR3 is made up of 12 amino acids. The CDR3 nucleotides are TGTGCCAGCAGCTATCACACAGATACGCAGTATTTT. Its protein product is CASSYHTDTQYF. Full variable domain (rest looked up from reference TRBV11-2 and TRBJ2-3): EAGVAQSPRYKIIEKRQSVAFWCNPISGHATLYWYQQILGQGPKLLIQFQNNGVVDDSQLPKDRFSAERLKGVDSTLKIQPAKLEDSAVYLCASSYHTDTQYFGPGTRLTVL.

The CDR3 loop reads CASSFKGSSYEQYF. In DNA, the CDR3 is TGTGCCAGCAGTTTTAAAGGAAGCTCCTACGAGCAGTACTTC. The chain couples TRBV27 to TRBJ2-7; no firm D call. V lost 3 bases, J lost 0 bases, and 9 bases lay in between. Per germline, CDR1 MNHEY and CDR2 SMNVEV (reference sequence). The CDR3 contains 14 residues.

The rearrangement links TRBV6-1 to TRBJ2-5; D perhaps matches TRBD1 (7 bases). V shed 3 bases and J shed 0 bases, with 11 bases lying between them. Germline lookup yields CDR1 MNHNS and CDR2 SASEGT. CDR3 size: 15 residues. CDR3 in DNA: TGTGCCAGCAGTGACGGGGGACAGTACCAAGAGACCCAGTACTTC. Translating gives CASSDGGQYQETQYF.

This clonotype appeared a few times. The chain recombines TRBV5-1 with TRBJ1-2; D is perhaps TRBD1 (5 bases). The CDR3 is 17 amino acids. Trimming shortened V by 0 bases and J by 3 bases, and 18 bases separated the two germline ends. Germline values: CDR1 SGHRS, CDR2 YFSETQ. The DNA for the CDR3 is TGCGCCAGCAGCTTGGGGGACCTCACTCTCAATCACTATGGCTACACCTTC. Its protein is CASSLGDLTLNHYGYTF.

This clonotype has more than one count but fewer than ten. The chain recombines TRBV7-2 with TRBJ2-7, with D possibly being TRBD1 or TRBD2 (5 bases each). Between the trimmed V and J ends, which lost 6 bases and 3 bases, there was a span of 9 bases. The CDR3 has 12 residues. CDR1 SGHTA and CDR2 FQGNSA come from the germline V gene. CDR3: CASSRDHYEQYF. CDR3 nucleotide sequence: TGTGCCAGCAGTCGGGACCACTACGAGCAGTACTTC.

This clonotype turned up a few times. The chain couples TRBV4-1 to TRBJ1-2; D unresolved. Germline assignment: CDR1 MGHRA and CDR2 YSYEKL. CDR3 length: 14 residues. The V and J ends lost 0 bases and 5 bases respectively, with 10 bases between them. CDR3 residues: CASSQDPLDYGYTF. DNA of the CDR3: TGCGCCAGCAGCCAAGATCCACTGGATTATGGCTACACCTTC.